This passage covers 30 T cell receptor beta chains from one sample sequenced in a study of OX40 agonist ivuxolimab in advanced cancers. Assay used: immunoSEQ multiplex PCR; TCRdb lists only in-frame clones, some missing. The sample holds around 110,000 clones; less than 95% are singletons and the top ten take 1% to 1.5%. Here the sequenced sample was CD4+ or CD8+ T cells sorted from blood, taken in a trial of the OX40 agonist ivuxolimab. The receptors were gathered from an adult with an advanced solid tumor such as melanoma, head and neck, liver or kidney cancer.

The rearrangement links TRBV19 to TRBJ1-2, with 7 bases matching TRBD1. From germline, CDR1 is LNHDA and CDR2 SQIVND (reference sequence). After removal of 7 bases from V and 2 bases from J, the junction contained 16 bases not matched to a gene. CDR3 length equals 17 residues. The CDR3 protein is CASTPELGTAVNYGYTF. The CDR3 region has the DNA TGTGCCAGTACTCCCGAACTCGGGACAGCCGTGAACTATGGCTACACCTTC.

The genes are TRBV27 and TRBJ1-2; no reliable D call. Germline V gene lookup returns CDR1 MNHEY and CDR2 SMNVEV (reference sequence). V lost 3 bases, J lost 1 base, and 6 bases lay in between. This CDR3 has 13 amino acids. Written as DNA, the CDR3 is TGTGCCAGCAGTTTCAGGTATAACTATGGCTACACCTTC. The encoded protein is CASSFRYNYGYTF.

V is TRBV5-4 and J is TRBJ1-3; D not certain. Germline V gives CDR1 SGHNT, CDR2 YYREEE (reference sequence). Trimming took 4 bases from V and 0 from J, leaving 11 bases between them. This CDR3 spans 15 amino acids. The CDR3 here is CASSIEGRSGNTIYF. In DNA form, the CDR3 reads TGTGCCAGCAGCATTGAGGGCCGCTCTGGAAACACCATATATTTT.

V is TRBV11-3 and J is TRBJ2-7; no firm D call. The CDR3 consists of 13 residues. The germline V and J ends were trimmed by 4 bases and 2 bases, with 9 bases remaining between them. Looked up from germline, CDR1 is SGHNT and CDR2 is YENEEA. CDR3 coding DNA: TGTGCCAGCAGCTCCCTTCCGGCCTACGAGCAGTACTTC. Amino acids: CASSSLPAYEQYF.

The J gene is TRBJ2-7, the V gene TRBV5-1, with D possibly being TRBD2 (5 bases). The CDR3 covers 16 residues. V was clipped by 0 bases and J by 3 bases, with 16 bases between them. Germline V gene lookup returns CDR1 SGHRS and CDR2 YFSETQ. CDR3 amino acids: CASSLVAGVANYEQYF. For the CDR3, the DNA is TGCGCCAGCAGCTTGGTGGCCGGAGTAGCGAACTACGAGCAGTACTTC.

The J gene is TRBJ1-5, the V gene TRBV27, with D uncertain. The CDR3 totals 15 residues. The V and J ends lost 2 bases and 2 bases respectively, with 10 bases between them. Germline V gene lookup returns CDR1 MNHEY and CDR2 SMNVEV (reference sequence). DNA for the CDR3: TGTGCCAGCAGTTTAAATAATGGAGGCAATCAGCCCCAGCATTTT. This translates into CASSLNNGGNQPQHF.

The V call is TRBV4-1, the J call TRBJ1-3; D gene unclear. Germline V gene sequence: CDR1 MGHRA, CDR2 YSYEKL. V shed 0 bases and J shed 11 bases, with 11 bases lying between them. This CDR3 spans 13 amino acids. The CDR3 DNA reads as TGCGCCAGCAGCCAAGATCGTGCCCCTCCCATATATTTT. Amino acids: CASSQDRAPPIYF.

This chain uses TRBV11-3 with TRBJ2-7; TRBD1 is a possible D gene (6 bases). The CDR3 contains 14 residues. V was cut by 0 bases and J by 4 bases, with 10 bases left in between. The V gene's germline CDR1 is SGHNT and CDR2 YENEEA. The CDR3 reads CASSLEQGPYEQYF. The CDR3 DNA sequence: TGTGCCAGCAGCTTAGAACAGGGTCCTTACGAGCAGTACTTC.

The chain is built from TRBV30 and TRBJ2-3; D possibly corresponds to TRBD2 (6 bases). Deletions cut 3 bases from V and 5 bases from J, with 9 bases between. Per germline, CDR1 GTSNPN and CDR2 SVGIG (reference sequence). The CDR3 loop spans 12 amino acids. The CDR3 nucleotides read TGTGCCTGGAGCACGGGAGTAGATACGCAGTATTTT. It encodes CAWSTGVDTQYF.

The CDR3 region is CASKTSFYEQYF. CDR3 nucleotides: TGTGCCAGCAAAACTAGCTTCTACGAGCAGTACTTC. The chain joins TRBV6-1 to TRBJ2-7; TRBD2 might be the D (6 bases). The CDR3 is made up of 12 amino acids. Between the trimmed V and J ends, which lost 7 bases and 3 bases, there was a span of 10 bases. Germline V gene sequence: CDR1 MNHNS, CDR2 SASEGT.

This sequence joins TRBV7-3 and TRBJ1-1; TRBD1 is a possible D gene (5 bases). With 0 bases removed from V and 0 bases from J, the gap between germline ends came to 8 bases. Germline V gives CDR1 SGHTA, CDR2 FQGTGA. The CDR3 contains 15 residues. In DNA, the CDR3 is TGTGCCAGCAGCTTAACAGGGGCCCTGAACACTGAAGCTTTCTTT. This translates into CASSLTGALNTEAFF.

The DNA for the CDR3 is TGTGCCTGGGTGGCCGCGGGGGTGAACACTGAAGCTTTCTTT. This sequence encodes CAWVAAGVNTEAFF. The chain couples TRBV30 to TRBJ1-1, with TRBD1 as a possible D gene (5 bases). Germline-derived CDR1 and CDR2 are GTSNPN and SVGIG (reference sequence). The CDR3 is made up of 14 amino acids. Trimming removed 5 bases at V and 0 bases at J, with 13 bases between.

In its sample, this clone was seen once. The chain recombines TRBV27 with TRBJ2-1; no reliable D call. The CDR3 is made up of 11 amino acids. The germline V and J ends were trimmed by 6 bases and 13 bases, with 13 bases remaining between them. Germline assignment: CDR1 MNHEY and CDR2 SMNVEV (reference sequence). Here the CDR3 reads CASSGWGGQFF. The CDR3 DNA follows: TGTGCCAGCAGCGGGTGGGGTGGTCAGTTCTTC.

CDR3 sequence (DNA): TGTGCCAGCACAGACAGGGCACCTGGAAACACCATATATTTT. This gives the protein CASTDRAPGNTIYF. This sequence joins TRBV6-5 and TRBJ1-3; 7 bases align to TRBD1. The CDR3 runs 14 residues. J was trimmed by 2 bases and V by 7 bases; bases with no gene match: 5. Germline CDR1 reads MNHEY; CDR2 reads SVGAGI.

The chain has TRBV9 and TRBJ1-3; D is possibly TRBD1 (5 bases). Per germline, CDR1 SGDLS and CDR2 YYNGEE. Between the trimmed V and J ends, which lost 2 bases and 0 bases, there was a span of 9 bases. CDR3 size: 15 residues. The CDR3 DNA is TGTGCCAGCAGCGTCACCGGGGGCTCTGGAAACACCATATATTTT. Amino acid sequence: CASSVTGGSGNTIYF.

Here the CDR3 DNA reads TGTGCCAGCAGTTACTCGAGAGCCAGGGGGCAGTACGAGCAGTACTTC. It codes for CASSYSRARGQYEQYF. The chain employs TRBV6-5 and TRBJ2-7; 8 nucleotides line up with TRBD1. Germline lookup yields CDR1 MNHEY and CDR2 SVGAGI. CDR3 length equals 16 residues. V lost 0 bases, J lost 4 bases, and 8 bases stayed unmatched.

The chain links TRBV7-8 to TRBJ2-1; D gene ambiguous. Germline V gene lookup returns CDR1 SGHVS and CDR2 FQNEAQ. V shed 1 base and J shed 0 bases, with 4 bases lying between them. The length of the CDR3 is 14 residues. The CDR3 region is CASSLGGSYNEQFF. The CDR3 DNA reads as TGTGCCAGCAGCTTAGGGGGCTCCTACAATGAGCAGTTCTTC.

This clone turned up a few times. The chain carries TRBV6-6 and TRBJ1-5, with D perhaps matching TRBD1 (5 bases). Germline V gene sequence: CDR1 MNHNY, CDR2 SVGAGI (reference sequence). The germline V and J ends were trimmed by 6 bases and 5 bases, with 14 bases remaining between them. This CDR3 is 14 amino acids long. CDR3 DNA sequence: TGTGCCAGCAGCCGCCGGGACGGATATCAGCCCCAGCATTTT. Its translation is CASSRRDGYQPQHF.

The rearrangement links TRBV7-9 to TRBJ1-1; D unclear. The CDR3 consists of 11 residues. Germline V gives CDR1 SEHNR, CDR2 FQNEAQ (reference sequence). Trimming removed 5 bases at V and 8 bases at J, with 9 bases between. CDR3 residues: CASSLQGEAFF. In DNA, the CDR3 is TGTGCCAGCAGCCTCCAAGGGGAAGCTTTCTTT.

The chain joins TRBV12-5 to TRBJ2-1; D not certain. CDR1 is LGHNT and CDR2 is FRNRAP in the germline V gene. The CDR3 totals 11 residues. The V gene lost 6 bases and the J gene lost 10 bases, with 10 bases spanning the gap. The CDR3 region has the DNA TGTGCTAGTGGAGGGATAGGGGAGCAGTTCTTC. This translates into CASGGIGEQFF.

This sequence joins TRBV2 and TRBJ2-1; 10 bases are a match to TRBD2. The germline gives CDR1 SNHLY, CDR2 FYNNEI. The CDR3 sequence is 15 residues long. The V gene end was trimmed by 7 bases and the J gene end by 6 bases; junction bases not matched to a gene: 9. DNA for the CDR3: TGTGCCAGCATTGTCGGGACTAGCGAGTCCAATGAGCAGTTCTTC. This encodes CASIVGTSESNEQFF.

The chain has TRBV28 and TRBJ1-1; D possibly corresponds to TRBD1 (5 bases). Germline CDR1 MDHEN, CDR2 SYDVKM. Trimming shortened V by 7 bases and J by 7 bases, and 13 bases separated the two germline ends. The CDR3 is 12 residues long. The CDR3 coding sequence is TGTGCCAGCAACGGGGGGTTCAGTGAAGCTTTCTTT. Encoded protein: CASNGGFSEAFF.

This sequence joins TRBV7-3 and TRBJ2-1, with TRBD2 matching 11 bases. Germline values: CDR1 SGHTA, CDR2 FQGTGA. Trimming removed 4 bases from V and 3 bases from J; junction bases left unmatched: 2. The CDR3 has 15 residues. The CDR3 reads CASSSGLAVYNEQFF. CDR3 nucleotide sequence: TGTGCCAGCAGCTCGGGACTAGCGGTCTACAATGAGCAGTTCTTC. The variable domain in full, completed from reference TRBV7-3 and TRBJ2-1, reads GAGVSQTPSNKVTEKGKYVELRCDPISGHTALYWYRQSLGQGPEFLIYFQGTGAADDSGLPNDRFFAVRPEGSVSTLKIQRTERGDSAVYLCASSSGLAVYNEQFFGPGTRLTVL.

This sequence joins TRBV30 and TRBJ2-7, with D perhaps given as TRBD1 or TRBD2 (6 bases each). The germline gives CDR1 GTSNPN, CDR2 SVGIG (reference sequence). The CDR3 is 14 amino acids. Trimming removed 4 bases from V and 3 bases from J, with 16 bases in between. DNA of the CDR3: TGTGCCTGGAACCCGAGGGGGGTCGGCTACGAGCAGTACTTC. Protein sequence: CAWNPRGVGYEQYF.

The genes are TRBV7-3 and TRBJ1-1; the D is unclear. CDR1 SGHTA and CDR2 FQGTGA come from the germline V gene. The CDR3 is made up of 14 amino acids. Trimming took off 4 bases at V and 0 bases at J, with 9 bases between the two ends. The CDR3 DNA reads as TGTGCCAGCAGCTACTCTTCCGTGAACACTGAAGCTTTCTTT. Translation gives CASSYSSVNTEAFF.

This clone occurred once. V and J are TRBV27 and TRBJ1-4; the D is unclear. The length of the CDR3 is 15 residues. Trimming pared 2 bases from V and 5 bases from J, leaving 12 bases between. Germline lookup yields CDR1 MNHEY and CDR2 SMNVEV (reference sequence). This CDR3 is CASSLMAGRNEKLFF. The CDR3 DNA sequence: TGTGCCAGCAGTTTAATGGCAGGACGAAATGAAAAACTGTTTTTT.

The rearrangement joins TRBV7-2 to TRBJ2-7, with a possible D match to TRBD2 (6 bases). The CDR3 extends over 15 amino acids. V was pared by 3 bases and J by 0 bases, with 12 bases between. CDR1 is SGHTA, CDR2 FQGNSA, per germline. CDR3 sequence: CASSFGLPVSYEQYF. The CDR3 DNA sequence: TGTGCCAGCAGCTTCGGACTACCCGTCTCCTACGAGCAGTACTTC.

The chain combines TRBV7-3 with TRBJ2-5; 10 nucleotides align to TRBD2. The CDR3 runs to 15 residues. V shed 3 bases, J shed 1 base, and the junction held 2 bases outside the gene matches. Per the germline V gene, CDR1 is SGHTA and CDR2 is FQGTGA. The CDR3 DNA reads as TGTGCCAGCAGCTTGGCTAGCGGGGGCCAAGAGACCCAGTACTTC. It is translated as CASSLASGGQETQYF.

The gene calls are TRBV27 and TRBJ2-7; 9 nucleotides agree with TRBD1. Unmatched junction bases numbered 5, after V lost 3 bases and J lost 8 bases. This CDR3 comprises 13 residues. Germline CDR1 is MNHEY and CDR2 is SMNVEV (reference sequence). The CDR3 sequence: CASSLGQGLKQYF. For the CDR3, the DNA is TGTGCCAGCAGTTTGGGACAGGGTCTGAAGCAGTACTTC.

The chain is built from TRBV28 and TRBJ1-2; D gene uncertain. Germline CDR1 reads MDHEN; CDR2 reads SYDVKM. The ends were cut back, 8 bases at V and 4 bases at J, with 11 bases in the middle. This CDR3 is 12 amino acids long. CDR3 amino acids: CASLGLLYGYTF. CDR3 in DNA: TGTGCCAGCCTAGGTCTTCTCTATGGCTACACCTTC.